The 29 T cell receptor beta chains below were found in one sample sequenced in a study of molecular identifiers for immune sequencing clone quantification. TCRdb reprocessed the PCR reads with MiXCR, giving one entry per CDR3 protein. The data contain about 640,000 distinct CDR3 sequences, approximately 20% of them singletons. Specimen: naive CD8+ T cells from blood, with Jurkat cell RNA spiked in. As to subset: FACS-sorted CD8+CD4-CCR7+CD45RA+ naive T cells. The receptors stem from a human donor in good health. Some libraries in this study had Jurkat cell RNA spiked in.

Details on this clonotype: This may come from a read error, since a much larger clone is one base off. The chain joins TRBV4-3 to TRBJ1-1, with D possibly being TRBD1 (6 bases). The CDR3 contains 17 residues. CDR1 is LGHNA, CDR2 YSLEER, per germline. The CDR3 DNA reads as TGCGCCAGCAGCCAAGATGGGTTAGGGGGGGGGGACACTGGAGCTTTCTTT. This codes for CASSQDGLGGGDTGAFF.

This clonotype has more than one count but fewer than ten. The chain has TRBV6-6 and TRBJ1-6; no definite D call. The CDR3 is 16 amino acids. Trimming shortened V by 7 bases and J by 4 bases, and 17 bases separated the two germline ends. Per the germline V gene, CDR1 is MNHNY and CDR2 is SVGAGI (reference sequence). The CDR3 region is CASTGVRFSYNSPLHF. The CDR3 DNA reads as TGTGCCAGCACCGGGGTCCGCTTTTCTTATAATTCACCCCTCCACTTT.

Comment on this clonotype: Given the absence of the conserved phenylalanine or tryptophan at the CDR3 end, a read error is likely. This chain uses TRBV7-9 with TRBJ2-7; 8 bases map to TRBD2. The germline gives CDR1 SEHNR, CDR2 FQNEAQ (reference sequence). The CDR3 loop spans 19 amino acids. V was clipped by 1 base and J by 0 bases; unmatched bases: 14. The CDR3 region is CASSLGVLAGMLSSYEQYS. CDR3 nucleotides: TGTGCCAGCAGCTTAGGTGTTTTAGCGGGGATGCTCAGCTCCTACGAGCAGTACTCC.

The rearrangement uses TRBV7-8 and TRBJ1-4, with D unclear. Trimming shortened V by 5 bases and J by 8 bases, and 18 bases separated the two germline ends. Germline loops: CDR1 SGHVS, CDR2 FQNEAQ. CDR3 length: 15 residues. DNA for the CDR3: TGTGCCAGCAGCCCCTCGGACTGGGATCGGGAAAAACTGTTTTTT. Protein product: CASSPSDWDREKLFF.

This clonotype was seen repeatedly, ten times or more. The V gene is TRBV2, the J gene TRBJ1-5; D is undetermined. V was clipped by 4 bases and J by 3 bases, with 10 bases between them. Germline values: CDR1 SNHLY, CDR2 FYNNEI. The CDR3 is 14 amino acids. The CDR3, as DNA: TGTGCCAGCAGTGTGATAGGATACAATCAGCCCCAGCATTTT. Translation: CASSVIGYNQPQHF.

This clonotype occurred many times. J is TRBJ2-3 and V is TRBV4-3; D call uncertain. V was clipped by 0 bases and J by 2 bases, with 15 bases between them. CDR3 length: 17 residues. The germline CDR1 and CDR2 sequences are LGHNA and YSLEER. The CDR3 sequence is CASSQERALFPTDTQYF. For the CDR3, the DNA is TGCGCCAGCAGCCAAGAAAGGGCCTTATTCCCCACAGATACGCAGTATTTT.

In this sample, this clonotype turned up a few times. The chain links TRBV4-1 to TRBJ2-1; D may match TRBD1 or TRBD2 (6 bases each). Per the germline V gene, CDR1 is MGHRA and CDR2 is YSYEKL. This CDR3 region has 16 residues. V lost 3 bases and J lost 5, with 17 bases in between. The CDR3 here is CASSHQTGALHNEQFF. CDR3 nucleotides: TGCGCCAGCAGCCACCAGACGGGGGCCCTTCACAATGAGCAGTTCTTC.

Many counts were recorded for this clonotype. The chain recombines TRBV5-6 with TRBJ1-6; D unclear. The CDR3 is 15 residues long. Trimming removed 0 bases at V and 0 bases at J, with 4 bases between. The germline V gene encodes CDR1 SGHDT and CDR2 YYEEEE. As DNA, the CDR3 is TGTGCCAGCAGCTTGGACATCTCCTATAATTCACCCCTCCACTTT. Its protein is CASSLDISYNSPLHF.

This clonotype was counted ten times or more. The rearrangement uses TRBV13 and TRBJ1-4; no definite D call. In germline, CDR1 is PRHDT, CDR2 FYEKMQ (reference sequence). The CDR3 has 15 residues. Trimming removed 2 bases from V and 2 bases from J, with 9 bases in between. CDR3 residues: CASSLRQPTNEKLFF. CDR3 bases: TGTGCCAGCAGCTTACGCCAGCCCACTAATGAAAAACTGTTTTTT. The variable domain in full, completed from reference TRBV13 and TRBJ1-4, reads AAGVIQSPRHLIKEKRETATLKCYPIPRHDTVYWYQQGPGQDPQFLISFYEKMQSDKGSIPDRFSAQQFSDYHSELNMSSLELGDSALYFCASSLRQPTNEKLFFGSGTQLSVL.

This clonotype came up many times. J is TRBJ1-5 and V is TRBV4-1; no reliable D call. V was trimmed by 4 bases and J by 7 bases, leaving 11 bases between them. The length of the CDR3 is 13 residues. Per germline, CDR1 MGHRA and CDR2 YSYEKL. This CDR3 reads CASSPILSQPQHF. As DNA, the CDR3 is TGCGCCAGCAGCCCGATACTGTCCCAGCCCCAGCATTTT.

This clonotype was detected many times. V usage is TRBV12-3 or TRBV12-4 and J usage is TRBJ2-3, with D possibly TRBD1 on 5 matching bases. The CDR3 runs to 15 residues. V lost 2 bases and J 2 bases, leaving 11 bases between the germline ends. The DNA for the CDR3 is TGTGCCAGCAGTTTACAGGGCACACTCACAGATACGCAGTATTTT. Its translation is CASSLQGTLTDTQYF.

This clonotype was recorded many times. The CDR3 loop reads CASSQFGRGKDTQYF. The CDR3 bases are TGCGCCAGCAGCCAATTCGGACGGGGGAAAGATACGCAGTATTTT. The chain uses TRBV4-1 and TRBJ2-3; possible D gene TRBD2, 6 bases. Germline CDR1 and CDR2: MGHRA and YSYEKL. The CDR3 is 15 residues long. V lost 2 bases to trimming and J lost 5 bases, with 14 bases between them.

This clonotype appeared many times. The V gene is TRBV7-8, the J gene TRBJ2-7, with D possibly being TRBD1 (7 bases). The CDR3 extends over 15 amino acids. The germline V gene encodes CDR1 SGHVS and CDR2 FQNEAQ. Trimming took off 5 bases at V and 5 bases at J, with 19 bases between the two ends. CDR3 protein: CASSHMGQWGDEQYF. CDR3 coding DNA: TGTGCCAGCAGCCACATGGGACAGTGGGGGGACGAGCAGTACTTC.

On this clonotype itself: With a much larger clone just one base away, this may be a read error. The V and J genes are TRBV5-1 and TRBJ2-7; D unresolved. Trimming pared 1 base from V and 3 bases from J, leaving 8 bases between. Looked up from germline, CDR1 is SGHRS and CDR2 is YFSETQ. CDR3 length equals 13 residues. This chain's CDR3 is CASSLRAYYEQYF. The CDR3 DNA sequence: TGCGCCAGCAGCTTGAGAGCTTACTACGAGCAGTACTTC.

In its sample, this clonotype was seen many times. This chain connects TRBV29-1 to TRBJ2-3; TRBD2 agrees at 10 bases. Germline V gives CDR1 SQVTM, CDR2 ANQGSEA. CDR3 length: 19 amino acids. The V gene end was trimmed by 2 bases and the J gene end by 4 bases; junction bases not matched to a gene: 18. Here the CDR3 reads CSVESTSGGAVAKADTQYF. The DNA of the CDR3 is TGCAGCGTTGAAAGTACAAGCGGGGGGGCCGTTGCAAAGGCAGATACGCAGTATTTT.

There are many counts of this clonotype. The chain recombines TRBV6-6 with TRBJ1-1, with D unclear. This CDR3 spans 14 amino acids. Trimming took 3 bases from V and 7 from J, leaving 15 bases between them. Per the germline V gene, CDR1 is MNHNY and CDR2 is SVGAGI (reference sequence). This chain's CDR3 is CASSYFVSTDEAFF. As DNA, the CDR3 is TGTGCCAGCAGTTATTTTGTCAGCACCGATGAAGCTTTCTTT.

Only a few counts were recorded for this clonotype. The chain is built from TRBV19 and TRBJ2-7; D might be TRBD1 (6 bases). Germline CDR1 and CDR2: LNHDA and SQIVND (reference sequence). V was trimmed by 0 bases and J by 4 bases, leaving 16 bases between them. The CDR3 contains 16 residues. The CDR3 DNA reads TGTGCCAGTAGTATAGATGGAGGAGAGGGGGTGTACGAGCAGTACTTC. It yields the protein CASSIDGGEGVYEQYF.

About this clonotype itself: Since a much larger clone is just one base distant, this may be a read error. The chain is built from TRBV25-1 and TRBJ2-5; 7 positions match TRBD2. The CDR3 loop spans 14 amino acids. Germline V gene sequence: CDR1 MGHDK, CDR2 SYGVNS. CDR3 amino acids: CASRGSWGGETQHF. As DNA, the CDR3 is TGTGCCAGCAGGGGATCTTGGGGGGGGGAGACCCAGCACTTC. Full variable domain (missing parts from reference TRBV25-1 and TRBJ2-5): EADIYQTPRYLVIGTGKKITLECSQTMGHDKMYWYQQDPGMELHLIHYSYGVNSTEKGDLSSESTVSRIRTEHFPLTLESARPSHTSQYLCASRGSWGGETQHFGPGTRLLVL.

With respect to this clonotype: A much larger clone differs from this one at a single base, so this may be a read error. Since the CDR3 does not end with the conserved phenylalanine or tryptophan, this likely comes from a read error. CDR3 loop: CASTTGTSRTDTQYL. CDR3 sequence (DNA): TGTGCCAGCACTACCGGGACTAGCAGAACAGATACGCAGTATCTT. The rearrangement uses TRBV2 and TRBJ2-3; 9 bases line up with TRBD2. The junction had 8 bases not matched to a gene; V was cut back by 7 bases and J by 3 bases. CDR1 SNHLY and CDR2 FYNNEI come from the germline V gene. CDR3 length: 15 amino acids.

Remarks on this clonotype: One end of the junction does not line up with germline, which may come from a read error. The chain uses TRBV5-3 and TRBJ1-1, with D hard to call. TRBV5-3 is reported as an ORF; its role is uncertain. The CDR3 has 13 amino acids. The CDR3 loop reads CASNWELNTGAFF. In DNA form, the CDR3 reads TGTGCCAGCAACTGGGAGTTGAACACTGGAGCTTTCTTT.

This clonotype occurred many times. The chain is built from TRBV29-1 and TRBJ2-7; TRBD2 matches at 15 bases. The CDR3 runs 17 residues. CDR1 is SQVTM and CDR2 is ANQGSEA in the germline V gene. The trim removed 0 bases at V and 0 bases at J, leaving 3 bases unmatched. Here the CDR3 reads CSVEEGLAGGSSYEQYF. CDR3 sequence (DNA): TGCAGCGTTGAAGAAGGACTAGCGGGGGGGAGCTCCTACGAGCAGTACTTC.

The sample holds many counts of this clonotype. The CDR3 DNA reads TGTGCCAGCAGTTACTCGGGGGTGGGGAATTCACCCCTCCACTTT. Amino acid sequence: CASSYSGVGNSPLHF. V gene TRBV6-5 combines with J gene TRBJ1-6; D may be TRBD1 (5 bases). With 0 bases removed from V and 7 bases from J, the gap between germline ends came to 10 bases. The CDR3 sequence is 15 residues long. The germline CDR1 and CDR2 sequences are MNHEY and SVGAGI.

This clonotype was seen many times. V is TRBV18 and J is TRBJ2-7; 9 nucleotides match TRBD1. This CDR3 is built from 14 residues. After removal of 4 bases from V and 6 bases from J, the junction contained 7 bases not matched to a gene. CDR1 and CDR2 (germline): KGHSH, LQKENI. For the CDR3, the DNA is TGTGCCAGCTCACAATGGGACAGGGTTAGCGAGCAGTACTTC. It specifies CASSQWDRVSEQYF.

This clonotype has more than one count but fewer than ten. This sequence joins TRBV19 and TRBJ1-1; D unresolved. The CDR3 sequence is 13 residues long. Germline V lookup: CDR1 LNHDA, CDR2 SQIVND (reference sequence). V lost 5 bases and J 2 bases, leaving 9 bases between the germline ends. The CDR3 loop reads CASSWDFNTEAFF. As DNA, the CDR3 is TGTGCCAGTAGTTGGGATTTCAACACTGAAGCTTTCTTT. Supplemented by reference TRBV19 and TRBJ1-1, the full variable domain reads DGGITQSPKYLFRKEGQNVTLSCEQNLNHDAMYWYRQDPGQGLRLIYYSQIVNDFQKGDIAEGYSVSREKKESFPLTVTSAQKNPTAFYLCASSWDFNTEAFFGQGTRLTVV.

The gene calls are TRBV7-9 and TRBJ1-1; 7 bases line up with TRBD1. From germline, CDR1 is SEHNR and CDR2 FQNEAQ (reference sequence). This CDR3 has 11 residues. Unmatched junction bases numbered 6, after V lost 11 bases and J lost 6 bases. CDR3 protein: CALRGDPEAFF. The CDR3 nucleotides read TGTGCCCTCAGGGGGGACCCTGAAGCTTTCTTT.

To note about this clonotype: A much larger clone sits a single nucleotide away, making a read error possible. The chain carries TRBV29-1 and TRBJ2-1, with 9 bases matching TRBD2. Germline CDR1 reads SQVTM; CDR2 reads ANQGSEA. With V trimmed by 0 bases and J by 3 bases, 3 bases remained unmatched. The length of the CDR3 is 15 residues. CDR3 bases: TGCAGCGTTGAAGAGGGGACTAGCAGCTACAATGAGCAGTTCTTC. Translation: CSVEEGTSSYNEQFF.

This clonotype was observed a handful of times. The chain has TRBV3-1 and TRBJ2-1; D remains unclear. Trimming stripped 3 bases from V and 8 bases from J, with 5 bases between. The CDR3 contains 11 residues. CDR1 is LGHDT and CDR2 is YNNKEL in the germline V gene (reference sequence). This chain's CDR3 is CASSHLDEQFF. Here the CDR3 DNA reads TGTGCCAGCAGCCATTTAGATGAGCAGTTCTTC.

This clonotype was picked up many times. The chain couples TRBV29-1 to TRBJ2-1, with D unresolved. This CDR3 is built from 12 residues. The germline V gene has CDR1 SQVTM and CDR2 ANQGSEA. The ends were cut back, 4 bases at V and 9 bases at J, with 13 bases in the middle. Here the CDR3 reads CSVVDWVTEQFF. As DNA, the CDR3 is TGCAGCGTTGTGGATTGGGTGACTGAGCAGTTCTTC.

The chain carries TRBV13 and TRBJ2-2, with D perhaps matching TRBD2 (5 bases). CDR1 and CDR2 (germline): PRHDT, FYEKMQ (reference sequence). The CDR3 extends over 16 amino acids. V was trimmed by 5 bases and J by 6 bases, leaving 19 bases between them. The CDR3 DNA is TGTGCCAGCAGCCTCGCCCCCGAGGGCCAAGCCGGGGAGCTGTTTTTT. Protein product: CASSLAPEGQAGELFF.